This T cell receptor (beta chain) was recorded in a study of cytomegalovirus exposure and HLA in healthy donors. The PCR made use of 60 Vbeta and 13 Jbeta primers. Clones were read by immunoSEQ multiplex PCR, and TCRdb kept only the in-frame ones, dropping some. The sample yields approximately 100,000 clones, about 80% seen once. This receptor was identified in a human donor in good health. The sequenced sample was PBMCs.

This CDR3 is CASSLSGRTHNEQFF. Written as DNA, the CDR3 is TGTGCCAGCAGTCTAAGCGGGAGGACGCACAATGAGCAGTTCTTC. The chain links TRBV2 to TRBJ2-1; 9 bases are a match to TRBD2. The J segment lost 5 bases and the V segment lost 5 bases, leaving 7 bases of the junction unmatched. The V gene's germline CDR1 is SNHLY and CDR2 FYNNEI. The CDR3 runs 15 residues.